This note documents a single TCR beta chain sequence. The target antigen is unknown. CDR3 length equals 13 residues. With 10 bases clipped from V and 5 bases from J, the junction kept 10 bases outside the gene matches. CDR1 SGHTA and CDR2 FQGNSA come from the germline V gene. The sample originates from a study of identical twins. The study, taken as a whole, reports: Findings depended on cross-sectional statistics rather than tracking the same donors.

MiXCR, run by TCRdb on the 5' RACE reads, gives a single entry per CDR3 protein. The sample holds approximately 620,000 distinct CDR3 sequences; over 8.5% are singletons and the top ten take around 0.98%. The data also belong to a second study, concerning yellow fever vaccine responses in identical twins.

This sequence originates from a woman between 18 and 30 years old in good health. The chain is built from TRBV7-2 and TRBJ1-1; 7 bases agree with TRBD1. Material: PBMCs. CDR3 in amino acids: CAISRGGRTEAFF. The CDR3, as DNA: TGTGCCATTTCCAGGGGGGGGCGGACTGAAGCTTTCTTT.